This paragraph reports one T cell receptor beta chain. Its antigen is still unknown. The germline V gene has CDR1 MDHEN and CDR2 SYDVKM. V gave up 3 bases and J gave up 7 bases, with 16 bases separating them. The CDR3 is 14 amino acids. The data belong to a study of shared clonotypes between healthy human individuals. Study details: The donor group consisted of a couple of women and a few men, aged 18 to 49.

Input per replicate PCR of unsorted PBMC was approximately 280 ng DNA, corresponding to about 30,000 T cell genomes. Sequencing on ten immunoSEQ deep assay plates was performed for unsorted PBMC DNA. The protocol was immunoSEQ multiplex PCR, while the TCRdb copy is restricted to in-frame clones and leaves out a portion. There are under 600,000 clones in the sample; around 76% occur only once, and approximately 12% lies in the top ten. General study results and limits: Tissues were not sampled, only blood, and their repertoires likely differ.

The sample consisted of PBMCs. The gene calls are TRBV28 and TRBJ2-7, with TRBD1 as a possible D gene (5 bases). This clonotype originated in a woman aged 40 to 49 in good health. Some clones in this sample may be carry-over from other donors' samples. The CDR3 here is CASSLTQGSGEQYF. The CDR3 DNA reads as TGTGCCAGCAGTTTGACGCAGGGCAGTGGTGAGCAGTACTTC.